A single sample gave rise to the 32 T cell receptor beta chains below, sequenced in a study of cytomegalovirus exposure and HLA in healthy donors. Sequencing used immunoSEQ multiplex PCR; TCRdb keeps in-frame clones, though not all of them. The sample carries a few hundred thousand clones, around nine tenths recorded once. Specimen: PBMCs. The receptors stem from a woman younger than 30 in good health and CMV-seronegative.

V is TRBV7-2 and J is TRBJ1-5; D uncertain. Trimming cost V 5 bases and J 9 bases, with 5 bases left between them. Germline CDR1 SGHTA, CDR2 FQGNSA. The CDR3 loop spans 10 amino acids. CDR3 in DNA: TGTGCCAGCAGCGGCGGGCCCCAGCATTTT. Protein product: CASSGGPQHF.

The J gene is TRBJ2-3, the V gene TRBV11-2; tentatively, D is TRBD2 (6 bases). CDR3 length: 14 amino acids. Looked up from germline, CDR1 is SGHAT and CDR2 is FQNNGV. V lost 3 bases to trimming and J lost 6 bases, with 13 bases between them. The DNA of the CDR3 is TGTGCCAGCAGCTTTAACCCGGGGAGGGATACGCAGTATTTT. It encodes CASSFNPGRDTQYF.

This sequence joins TRBV7-9 and TRBJ1-1; D is perhaps TRBD1 (5 bases). Germline loops: CDR1 SEHNR, CDR2 FQNEAQ (reference sequence). The V gene lost 5 bases and the J gene lost 0 bases, with 13 bases spanning the gap. CDR3 length: 15 residues. The CDR3 DNA is TGTGCCAGCAGCGCAAACAGGACTATGAACACTGAAGCTTTCTTT. Translated: CASSANRTMNTEAFF.

The chain recombines TRBV28 with TRBJ1-5; D not resolved. This CDR3 has 14 amino acids. The V end was cut by 3 bases, the J end by 8 bases, with 14 bases between. Germline V CDR1 and CDR2: MDHEN, SYDVKM. The CDR3 sequence: CASSFVEKLEPQHF. The CDR3 bases are TGTGCCAGCAGTTTCGTCGAGAAATTGGAGCCCCAGCATTTT.

As DNA, the CDR3 is TGTGCCTTAGGAACGGACGGCCGGGGGGATACCTTC. This gives the protein CALGTDGRGDTF. The genes are TRBV30 and TRBJ1-2; D may be TRBD1 (5 bases). This CDR3 region has 12 residues. V gave up 7 bases and J gave up 14 bases, with 23 bases separating them. Germline values: CDR1 GTSNPN, CDR2 SVGIG (reference sequence).

The chain uses TRBV19 and TRBJ1-1, with D possibly matching TRBD1 (5 bases). The CDR3 spans 15 residues. Germline V gives CDR1 LNHDA, CDR2 SQIVND (reference sequence). Deletions cut 8 bases from V and 0 bases from J, with 16 bases between. This CDR3 reads CASGPPGRLNTEAFF. The CDR3 DNA is TGTGCCAGTGGCCCCCCAGGGCGTCTGAACACTGAAGCTTTCTTT. Based on the CDR3 plus reference TRBV19 and TRBJ1-1, the full variable domain is DGGITQSPKYLFRKEGQNVTLSCEQNLNHDAMYWYRQDPGQGLRLIYYSQIVNDFQKGDIAEGYSVSREKKESFPLTVTSAQKNPTAFYLCASGPPGRLNTEAFFGQGTRLTVV.

The chain couples TRBV28 to TRBJ1-2; 7 bases are a match to TRBD1. This CDR3 contains 13 residues. The germline CDR1 and CDR2 sequences are MDHEN and SYDVKM. With 2 bases clipped from V and 10 bases from J, the junction kept 7 bases outside the gene matches. The CDR3 protein is CASSLQGVQVYTF. The DNA for the CDR3 is TGTGCCAGCAGTTTACAGGGGGTGCAGGTCTACACCTTC.

The V gene is TRBV11-2, the J gene TRBJ1-2; tentative D call: TRBD1 (6 bases). The CDR3 length is 14 residues. In germline, CDR1 is SGHAT, CDR2 FQNNGV. V dropped 5 bases and J dropped 5 bases, with 15 bases sitting between them. CDR3: CASSHLGQSYGYTF. CDR3 nucleotide sequence: TGTGCCAGCAGCCACCTCGGACAGTCTTATGGCTACACCTTC.

The rearrangement links TRBV6-1 to TRBJ1-1; D perhaps matches TRBD1 (5 bases). CDR1 is MNHNS, CDR2 SASEGT, per germline. The CDR3 is 17 amino acids. Between the trimmed V and J ends, which lost 2 bases and 2 bases, there was a span of 18 bases. The CDR3 nucleotides read TGTGCCAGCAGTGAACCCATCGGGGGAAGGACCAACACTGAAGCTTTCTTT. Protein sequence: CASSEPIGGRTNTEAFF.

Remarks on this clone: One end of the junction does not line up with germline, which may come from a read error. The chain carries TRBV6-6 and TRBJ2-7; the D is unclear. Germline-derived CDR1 and CDR2 are MNHNY and SVGAGI (reference sequence). The CDR3 extends over 11 amino acids. Written as DNA, the CDR3 is TGTGCCAGCAGTCACTCTCAGGAGCAGTACTTC. The encoded protein is CASSHSQEQYF.

The chain combines TRBV29-1 with TRBJ1-1; D gene unclear. CDR3 length equals 12 residues. Germline V gene data show CDR1 as SQVTM and CDR2 as ANQGSEA. Trimming left V 4 bases short and J 1 base short, with 7 bases between. CDR3 protein: CSVVSQNTEAFF. In DNA form, the CDR3 reads TGCAGCGTTGTGTCACAGAACACTGAAGCTTTCTTT.

This clone was seen a single time. V is TRBV2 and J is TRBJ2-7; 14 nucleotides match TRBD2. The CDR3 has 16 amino acids. Looked up from germline, CDR1 is SNHLY and CDR2 is FYNNEI. V was clipped by 6 bases and J by 4 bases; unmatched bases: 8. CDR3 sequence reads: CASSWTSGRPYYEQYF. Here the CDR3 DNA reads TGTGCCAGCAGCTGGACTAGCGGGAGGCCATATTACGAGCAGTACTTC. The full variable domain, with the rest looked up from reference TRBV2 and TRBJ2-7, is EPEVTQTPSHQVTQMGQEVILRCVPISNHLYFYWYRQILGQKVEFLVSFYNNEISEKSEIFDDQFSVERPDGSNFTLKIRSTKLEDSAMYFCASSWTSGRPYYEQYFGPGTRLTVT.

V gene TRBV5-1 combines with J gene TRBJ1-1; no clear D. CDR3 length equals 13 residues. CDR1 SGHRS and CDR2 YFSETQ come from the germline V gene. Trimming shortened V by 7 bases and J by 5 bases, and 15 bases separated the two germline ends. CDR3 sequence: CASGSSAGTEAFF. The CDR3 coding sequence is TGCGCCAGCGGCTCGTCCGCGGGAACTGAAGCTTTCTTT.

This clone appeared once. The chain has TRBV28 and TRBJ2-1, with D uncertain. V gave up 2 bases and J gave up 3 bases, with 8 bases separating them. From germline, CDR1 is MDHEN and CDR2 SYDVKM. The CDR3 loop spans 14 amino acids. CDR3: CASSLVRLYNEQFF. CDR3 nucleotides: TGTGCCAGCAGTTTAGTGCGACTCTACAATGAGCAGTTCTTC.

The chain combines TRBV19 with TRBJ1-1; TRBD1 aligns across 7 bases. The ends lost 0 bases at V and 3 bases at J; junction bases unmatched: 1. Germline CDR1 reads LNHDA; CDR2 reads SQIVND (reference sequence). The CDR3 length is 14 residues. The CDR3 spells CASSIDRGDTEAFF. The CDR3 DNA is TGTGCCAGTAGTATAGACAGGGGGGACACTGAAGCTTTCTTT.

This chain joins TRBV27 and TRBJ2-7, with 14 bases aligning to TRBD2. Losses at the gene ends were 6 bases for V and 3 bases for J; bases not matched to a gene: 22. This CDR3 has 21 residues. CDR1 is MNHEY, CDR2 SMNVEV, per germline (reference sequence). CDR3 amino acids: CASSARKQGGGTSGRNYEQYF. The CDR3 DNA follows: TGTGCCAGCAGCGCCCGCAAACAGGGGGGAGGGACTAGCGGGAGAAACTACGAGCAGTACTTC.

The chain has TRBV5-4 and TRBJ1-1; a weak D match, TRBD1 (5 bases). Looked up from germline, CDR1 is SGHNT and CDR2 is YYREEE (reference sequence). This CDR3 is built from 14 residues. V lost 3 bases, J lost 4 bases, and 13 bases lay in between. CDR3 amino acids: CASSSPVGGTEAFF. CDR3 sequence (DNA): TGTGCCAGCAGCTCTCCGGTGGGGGGCACTGAAGCTTTCTTT.

V usage is TRBV7-3 and J usage is TRBJ1-1; possible D gene TRBD1, 5 bases. The CDR3 has 15 residues. V was shortened by 4 bases and J by 5 bases, with 17 bases between the two germline ends. The germline gives CDR1 SGHTA, CDR2 FQGTGA. The CDR3 loop reads CASSYIRGGNTEAFF. For the CDR3, the DNA is TGTGCCAGCAGCTACATCCGGGGGGGAAATACTGAAGCTTTCTTT.

The rearrangement links TRBV27 to TRBJ1-1; D call uncertain. V lost 1 base, J lost 4 bases, and 13 bases lay in between. This CDR3 contains 15 residues. Germline CDR1 reads MNHEY; CDR2 reads SMNVEV (reference sequence). CDR3 in DNA: TGTGCCAGCAGTTTATTCCCCGAAGGGAGCACTGAAGCTTTCTTT. Its translation: CASSLFPEGSTEAFF.

The sample holds a few counts of this clone. The J gene is TRBJ1-5, the V gene TRBV5-4; 7 bases agree with TRBD1. The CDR3 runs to 16 residues. V was clipped by 4 bases and J by 4 bases; unmatched bases: 11. The germline V gene encodes CDR1 SGHNT and CDR2 YYREEE (reference sequence). CDR3 nucleotide sequence: TGTGCCAGCAGCCACGGCGGGGACAGCTTTAATCAGCCCCAGCATTTT. Translated: CASSHGGDSFNQPQHF. The complete variable domain, with remaining parts taken from reference TRBV5-4 and TRBJ1-5, reads ETGVTQSPTHLIKTRGQQVTLRCSSQSGHNTVSWYQQALGQGPQFIFQYYREEENGRGNFPPRFSGLQFPNYSSELNVNALELDDSALYLCASSHGGDSFNQPQHFGDGTRLSIL.

This chain uses TRBV9 with TRBJ2-1; 9 nucleotides align to TRBD2. Trimming cost V 3 bases and J 6 bases; bases outside gene matches: 7. The CDR3 consists of 15 residues. CDR1 SGDLS and CDR2 YYNGEE come from the germline V gene. The CDR3 DNA follows: TGTGCCAGCAGCGCGGGACTAGCCACTTCCAATGAGCAGTTCTTC. This gives the protein CASSAGLATSNEQFF.

The chain links TRBV29-1 to TRBJ1-1; D is possibly TRBD1 (5 bases). The germline V and J ends were trimmed by 6 bases and 5 bases, with 22 bases remaining between them. The germline gives CDR1 SQVTM, CDR2 ANQGSEA. The CDR3 loop spans 15 amino acids. The CDR3 region is CSVNNLGVVGTEAFF. The CDR3 region has the DNA TGCAGCGTGAACAATCTAGGGGTTGTGGGAACTGAAGCTTTCTTT.

V gene TRBV27 combines with J gene TRBJ2-1; 9 bases fit TRBD1. In germline, CDR1 is MNHEY, CDR2 SMNVEV (reference sequence). J gave up 6 bases and V 0 bases, and 6 bases lay outside the gene matches. The CDR3 runs to 16 residues. The chain's CDR3 is CASSLSGQGRSNEQFF. The CDR3 coding sequence is TGTGCCAGCAGTTTATCGGGACAGGGTAGGTCCAATGAGCAGTTCTTC.

This chain connects TRBV18 to TRBJ1-4; D is possibly TRBD1 (6 bases). Between the trimmed V and J ends, which lost 3 bases and 0 bases, there was a span of 23 bases. The CDR3 has 20 residues. Germline assignment: CDR1 KGHSH and CDR2 LQKENI. The CDR3 protein is CASSPGRGRYYEATNEKLFF. The CDR3 nucleotides are TGTGCCAGCTCACCGGGCAGGGGCCGTTACTACGAAGCAACTAATGAAAAACTGTTTTTT.

The chain employs TRBV6-5 and TRBJ2-1; 7 nucleotides match TRBD1. The trim removed 0 bases at V and 4 bases at J, leaving 6 bases unmatched. This CDR3 has 16 amino acids. The germline V gene encodes CDR1 MNHEY and CDR2 SVGAGI. CDR3 DNA: TGTGCCAGCAGTTACTCAAGGCAGGGGGTATACAATGAGCAGTTCTTC. The encoded protein is CASSYSRQGVYNEQFF.

The chain links TRBV14 to TRBJ1-1, with 10 bases lining up with TRBD1. The V gene end was trimmed by 3 bases and the J gene end by 4 bases; junction bases not matched to a gene: 5. Germline-derived CDR1 and CDR2 are SGHDN and FVKESK. The length of the CDR3 is 15 residues. The CDR3: CASSHPGQGITEAFF. The CDR3 nucleotides are TGTGCCAGCAGCCACCCGGGACAGGGGATCACTGAAGCTTTCTTT.

V and J are TRBV18 and TRBJ2-1, with 7 bases matching TRBD1. The CDR3 length is 18 residues. Looked up from germline, CDR1 is KGHSH and CDR2 is LQKENI. Trimming took 3 bases from V and 2 from J; bases not matched to a gene: 13. The CDR3 sequence: CASSPDPKQGSTYNEQFF. The CDR3 bases are TGTGCCAGCTCACCGGACCCTAAACAGGGGTCAACCTACAATGAGCAGTTCTTC.

This clone was counted between two and nine times. The genes are TRBV11-3 and TRBJ2-1, with 9 bases that match TRBD2. From germline, CDR1 is SGHNT and CDR2 YENEEA. The CDR3 contains 16 residues. J gave up 5 bases and V 4 bases, and 9 bases lay outside the gene matches. CDR3 coding DNA: TGTGCCAGCAGCTCTTATCCTAGCGGGACCCACAATGAGCAGTTCTTC. Encoded protein: CASSSYPSGTHNEQFF.

This sequence joins TRBV5-1 and TRBJ2-2; 9 nucleotides agree with TRBD1. The CDR3 totals 14 residues. V shed 3 bases and J 7 bases; nucleotides not matched to a gene: 4. In germline, CDR1 is SGHRS, CDR2 YFSETQ. CDR3 protein: CASSSGQGNGELFF. The DNA of the CDR3 is TGCGCCAGCAGCTCTGGACAGGGGAACGGGGAGCTGTTTTTT. Variable domain in full (rest from reference TRBV5-1 and TRBJ2-2): KAGVTQTPRYLIKTRGQQVTLSCSPISGHRSVSWYQQTPGQGLQFLFEYFSETQRNKGNFPGRFSGRQFSNSRSEMNVSTLELGDSALYLCASSSGQGNGELFFGEGSRLTVL.

This rearrangement joins TRBV29-1 to TRBJ2-1; 9 bases map to TRBD2. Germline V gene sequence: CDR1 SQVTM, CDR2 ANQGSEA. CDR3 length: 14 residues. With 7 bases clipped from V and 6 bases from J, the junction kept 10 bases outside the gene matches. The CDR3: CSALPGLAPNEQFF. The CDR3 DNA is TGCAGCGCCCTCCCGGGACTAGCCCCCAATGAGCAGTTCTTC.

The chain joins TRBV19 to TRBJ1-2; D is ambiguous. This CDR3 region has 12 residues. Per the germline V gene, CDR1 is LNHDA and CDR2 is SQIVND (reference sequence). The V end was cut by 3 bases, the J end by 8 bases, with 10 bases between. The chain's CDR3 is CASSMHLLGYTF. CDR3 coding DNA: TGTGCCAGTAGTATGCACCTATTAGGCTACACCTTC.

The CDR3 coding sequence is TGTGCCAGCAACTGGGCCCTTCAAGAGACCCAGTACTTC. It encodes CASNWALQETQYF. This chain connects TRBV6-1 to TRBJ2-5; D uncertain. The V gene's germline CDR1 is MNHNS and CDR2 SASEGT. The length of the CDR3 is 13 residues. The V end lost 7 bases, the J end lost 2 bases, and 11 bases lay between the germline ends.